The rows below give T cell receptor beta chains drawn from one sample of a study of post-analysis software for immune sequencing data. A single record per CDR3 protein comes from TCRdb applying MiXCR to the PCR reads. The sample holds 650,000 to 900,000 distinct CDR3 sequences, around 46% seen once. The sequenced material came from blood. These receptors all stem from a girl aged 10 to 17 with multiple sclerosis. Both conserved end residues are part of each CDR3. The D gene is left open where the match is weak. Expanded clones get a size class; other rows say once, few or many, or leave the size out.

cdr3_nt | cdr3_aa | v_call | clone_size | j_call | d_call
TGCAGCGTTGAAACCCGGGAGACCTACGAGCAGTACTTC | CSVETRETYEQYF | TRBV29-1 | - | TRBJ2-7 | -
TGCAGTGCTAGTAGGGGGAGTGGGGAGACCCAGTACTTC | CSASRGSGETQYF | TRBV20-1 | few | TRBJ2-5 | -
TGTGCCAGCAGTTTCCGAACAGATTTTTACGAGCAGTACTTC | CASSFRTDFYEQYF | TRBV12-3/TRBV12-4 | - | TRBJ2-7 | -
TGTGCCAGCAGTTTTCGAGACAGCGGCTCCTACGAGCAGTACTTC | CASSFRDSGSYEQYF | TRBV12-3/TRBV12-4 | - | TRBJ2-7 | -
TGCGCCAGCAGAACTGCGAAGCGGACCGACAAAAACATTCAGTACTTC | CASRTAKRTDKNIQYF | TRBV5-1 | many | TRBJ2-4 | -
TGTGCCAGCAGTTGGGGACTAGCGGGAGGTACCGGGGAGCTGTTTTTT | CASSWGLAGGTGELFF | TRBV6-6 | - | TRBJ2-2 | TRBD2
TGCGCCAGCAGCTTTGTGGGAGTTTCCTACAATGAGCAGTACTTC | CASSFVGVSYNEQYF | TRBV5-1 | few | TRBJ2-7 | -
TGTGCCAGCAGTCTTCTTGGCCCTGGGGGCTACACCTTC | CASSLLGPGGYTF | TRBV28 | few | TRBJ1-2 | -
TGTGCCAGCAGTTCCCCGGGAGGATACCCGTTCGACAATGAGCAGTTCTTC | CASSSPGGYPFDNEQFF | TRBV28 | - | TRBJ2-1 | TRBD2
TGTGCCAGCAGTTTTATCCTCGACTTGGCTAGCACAGATACGCAGTATTTT | CASSFILDLASTDTQYF | TRBV12-3/TRBV12-4 | - | TRBJ2-3 | -
TGTGCCAGCAAGAGAGGGAATGAGCAGTTCTTC | CASKRGNEQFF | TRBV6-5 | - | TRBJ2-1 | -
TGCAGCGTTGGATCTGGCTACACCTTC | CSVGSGYTF | TRBV29-1 | - | TRBJ1-2 | -
TGCAGTGCTATGTCTACTCGCACAGATACGCAGTATTTT | CSAMSTRTDTQYF | TRBV20-1 | few | TRBJ2-3 | -
TGCAGCGTTGAAAGCGGGAGTTCCTACGAGCGGTACTTC | CSVESGSSYERYF | TRBV29-1 | - | TRBJ2-7 | TRBD2
TGCGCCAGCAGCTTGAGCACGGCCCGGGGGGACGGCTACACCTTC | CASSLSTARGDGYTF | TRBV5-1 | once | TRBJ1-2 | -
TGTGCCAGCAGCTTAGCAGGGGCCACCTACGAGCAGTACTTC | CASSLAGATYEQYF | TRBV6-2/TRBV6-3 | many | TRBJ2-7 | -
TGCAGCGTTGAGGGACTAGCGGGAGAGCGGTCCTACAATGAGCAGTTCTTC | CSVEGLAGERSYNEQFF | TRBV29-1 | - | TRBJ2-1 | TRBD2
TGTGCCAGCAGTTCTCCTCCTACAGGAGTTAACTATGGCTACACCTTC | CASSSPPTGVNYGYTF | TRBV6-6 | - | TRBJ1-2 | -
TGTGCCAGCAGCTCGGGAACAATTGAAAAACTGTTTTTT | CASSSGTIEKLFF | TRBV7-9 | - | TRBJ1-4 | -
TGCGCCAGCATTCGGACTAGCGGGCCTTCCGCCAAAAACATTCAGTACTTC | CASIRTSGPSAKNIQYF | TRBV10-1 | - | TRBJ2-4 | TRBD2
TGTGCCAGCAGGTCGGCGGGCCCCTACGAGCAGTACTTC | CASRSAGPYEQYF | TRBV27 | few | TRBJ2-7 | -
TGTGCCACCAGCGGTCAGATCACAGGTCCCGGGGGTACTGAAGCTTTCTTT | CATSGQITGPGGTEAFF | TRBV15 | - | TRBJ1-1 | -
TGTGCCAGCAGTACCGGGACAGCTTACAATGAGCAGTTCTTC | CASSTGTAYNEQFF | TRBV12-3/TRBV12-4 | - | TRBJ2-1 | TRBD1
TGCGCCAGCAGCCAAGATCCGGGAGGTATCCCCTACGAGCAGTACTTC | CASSQDPGGIPYEQYF | TRBV4-1 | - | TRBJ2-7 | TRBD2
TGCAGTACAGACAGGCAAGAGACCCAGTACTTC | CSTDRQETQYF | TRBV20-1 | - | TRBJ2-5 | -
TGTGCCAGCAGCTCCCCTAGGGTCACCGGGGAGCTGTTTTTT | CASSSPRVTGELFF | TRBV7-2 | - | TRBJ2-2 | -
TGTGCCAGCAGACCTCCTCCTAGCGACGAGCAGTACTTC | CASRPPPSDEQYF | TRBV6-2/TRBV6-3 | - | TRBJ2-7 | -
TGTGCCAGCAGACACGGGACCCACGAGCAGTACTTC | CASRHGTHEQYF | TRBV5-5 | - | TRBJ2-7 | -
TGTGCCAGCAGCTATGGACTAGTTGGGGGGACCCAGTACTTC | CASSYGLVGGTQYF | TRBV7-2 | few | TRBJ2-5 | TRBD2
TGTGCCAGCAGTTCCGCCGACTATGGGGAGACCCAGTACTTC | CASSSADYGETQYF | TRBV12-3/TRBV12-4 | few | TRBJ2-5 | -
TGCAGCGTTGTCCAGCAGGGGCGGATGGAGCAGTTCTTC | CSVVQQGRMEQFF | TRBV29-1 | few | TRBJ2-1 | -
TGCGCCAGCAGCCAAGATGGCGCTCATGGCTACACCTTC | CASSQDGAHGYTF | TRBV4-3 | - | TRBJ1-2 | -
TGTGCCACGCAGGGACAGGGCCAAGAGACCCAGCATTTT | CATQGQGQETQHF | TRBV10-3 | - | TRBJ1-5 | TRBD1
TGTGCCAGCAGCCCAGCGGGGACCACAGATACGCAGTATTTT | CASSPAGTTDTQYF | TRBV14 | - | TRBJ2-3 | TRBD2
TGTGCCAGCAGCATCAGACAGGGGGCAGGGAAAGAGACCCAGTACTTC | CASSIRQGAGKETQYF | TRBV7-9 | - | TRBJ2-5 | TRBD1
TGTGCCAGCAGCCCAGGTCCAGGGACGCTAGGGTCACCCCTCCACTTT | CASSPGPGTLGSPLHF | TRBV7-9 | few | TRBJ1-6 | -
TGTGCCAGCAGTGGTGGGACTAGCGCGTACAATGAGCAGTTCTTC | CASSGGTSAYNEQFF | TRBV6-2/TRBV6-3 | - | TRBJ2-1 | TRBD2
TGCAGCACCCCGCGGGGAGGGAACGACAATGAGCAGTTCTTC | CSTPRGGNDNEQFF | TRBV29-1 | few | TRBJ2-1 | TRBD2
TGTGCCAGCAGTTTCGAGGGAGGAGGCTTTGGTTACAATGAGCAGTTCTTC | CASSFEGGGFGYNEQFF | TRBV28 | - | TRBJ2-1 | -
TGTGCCAGCAGCAACAGGGACCGCTGGGACGAGCAGTACTTC | CASSNRDRWDEQYF | TRBV9 | few | TRBJ2-7 | -
TGTGCCAGCAGTGACGGAGCCAGGCAGCCCCAGCATTTT | CASSDGARQPQHF | TRBV6-1 | - | TRBJ1-5 | -
TGCGCCAGCAGCCAGGGATTAGCGCAGGGGGCAACGCAGTATTTT | CASSQGLAQGATQYF | TRBV4-1 | few | TRBJ2-3 | TRBD1